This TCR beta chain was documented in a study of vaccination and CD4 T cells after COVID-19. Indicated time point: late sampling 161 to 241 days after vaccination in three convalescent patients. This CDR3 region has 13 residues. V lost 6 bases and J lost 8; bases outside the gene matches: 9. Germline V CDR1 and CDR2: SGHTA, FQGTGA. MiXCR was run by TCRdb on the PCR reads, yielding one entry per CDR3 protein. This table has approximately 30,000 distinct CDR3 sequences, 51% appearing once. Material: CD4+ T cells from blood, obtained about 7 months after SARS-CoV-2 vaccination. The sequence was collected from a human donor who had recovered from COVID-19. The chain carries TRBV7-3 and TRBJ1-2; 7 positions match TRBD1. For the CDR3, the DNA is TGTGCCAGCAGTTTTTCAGGGGGGAAGGGCTACACCTTC. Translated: CASSFSGGKGYTF.